The 10 T cell receptor beta chains below come from one sample, sequenced in a study of blood T cell repertoires in COVID-19. Method: immunoSEQ multiplex PCR; TCRdb's copy keeps in-frame clones and lacks some. The table has around 270,000 clones, about 85% seen once. The sample comprised peripheral blood. The receptors were gathered from a human donor with COVID-19, enrolled during active disease. The donor label of this sample is uncertain.

The chain uses TRBV6-5 and TRBJ2-7; possible D gene TRBD1, 7 bases. Looked up from germline, CDR1 is MNHEY and CDR2 is SVGAGI. The CDR3 runs to 14 residues. V lost 6 bases to trimming and J lost 2 bases, with 14 bases between them. CDR3 coding DNA: TGTGCCAGCAGGGGGGGACAGCTTACCTACGAGCAGTACTTC. This translates into CASRGGQLTYEQYF.

The chain uses TRBV11-2 and TRBJ2-7; no definite D call. Per the germline V gene, CDR1 is SGHAT and CDR2 is FQNNGV. Trimming took 6 bases from V and 0 from J, leaving 15 bases between them. The CDR3 has 15 residues. The CDR3, as DNA: TGTGCCAGCAGTTTTAGACTCCCGAGCTCCTACGAGCAGTACTTC. Protein: CASSFRLPSSYEQYF.

The chain combines TRBV6-6 with TRBJ1-4, with 9 bases that match TRBD1. CDR3 size: 15 residues. CDR1 is MNHNY, CDR2 SVGAGI, per germline (reference sequence). V trimming: 6 bases; J trimming: 6 bases; junction bases outside the gene matches: 8. The DNA of the CDR3 is TGTGCCAGCAGCTTTAGGGACAGGGACCATGAAAAACTGTTTTTT. Translation: CASSFRDRDHEKLFF.

The table lists this clone with many counts. The chain joins TRBV19 to TRBJ1-1; 8 bases align to TRBD1. Germline V gene data show CDR1 as LNHDA and CDR2 as SQIVND (reference sequence). After removal of 5 bases from V and 6 bases from J, the junction contained 11 bases not matched to a gene. This CDR3 contains 15 residues. CDR3 protein: CASSYAGGLGAEAFF. DNA of the CDR3: TGTGCCAGTAGTTATGCAGGGGGCTTAGGGGCTGAAGCTTTCTTT.

This sequence joins TRBV6-5 and TRBJ1-2; D unresolved. CDR3 length: 13 amino acids. V lost 4 bases to trimming and J lost 4 bases, with 10 bases between them. Germline V gene sequence: CDR1 MNHEY, CDR2 SVGAGI. The CDR3 loop reads CASSSTRTYGYTF. The CDR3 DNA follows: TGTGCCAGCAGTTCGACTAGGACCTATGGCTACACCTTC.

The J gene is TRBJ2-2, the V gene TRBV6-5; 8 bases agree with TRBD1. Looked up from germline, CDR1 is MNHEY and CDR2 is SVGAGI. The CDR3 totals 15 residues. V lost 4 bases and J lost 6; bases outside the gene matches: 7. The CDR3 bases are TGTGCCAGCAGTTTTGACAGGGGCTACGCCGGGGAGCTGTTTTTT. This encodes CASSFDRGYAGELFF.

V usage is TRBV5-6 and J usage is TRBJ1-1; maybe TRBD1 (6 bases). Germline-derived CDR1 and CDR2 are SGHDT and YYEEEE. V lost 3 bases and J lost 2, with 11 bases in between. This CDR3 region has 14 residues. The CDR3 loop is CASSYRALNTEAFF. For the CDR3, the DNA is TGTGCCAGCAGCTACAGGGCCCTAAACACTGAAGCTTTCTTT.

The rearrangement links TRBV11-3 to TRBJ2-1; 11 nucleotides align to TRBD1. CDR3 length equals 15 residues. The trim removed 3 bases at V and 7 bases at J, leaving 5 bases unmatched. Looked up from germline, CDR1 is SGHNT and CDR2 is YENEEA. CDR3: CASSFRTGGLNEQFF. The CDR3 DNA reads as TGTGCCAGCAGCTTCCGGACAGGGGGCTTAAATGAGCAGTTCTTC.

The V and J genes are TRBV6-4 and TRBJ1-6; D is uncertain. The CDR3 runs to 13 residues. Germline-derived CDR1 and CDR2 are MRHNA and SNTAGT. Trimming removed 1 base from V and 6 bases from J, with 4 bases in between. Here the CDR3 reads CASSDFSNSPLHF. Here the CDR3 DNA reads TGTGCCAGCAGTGACTTCAGTAATTCACCCCTCCACTTT.

This chain links TRBV18 with TRBJ1-1; D is perhaps TRBD1 (6 bases). V lost 6 bases to trimming and J lost 1 base, with 9 bases between them. Germline V gives CDR1 KGHSH, CDR2 LQKENI. This CDR3 is 13 amino acids long. The DNA of the CDR3 is TGTGCCAGCTCCGAGACAGGGAACACTGAAGCTTTCTTT. Amino acid sequence: CASSETGNTEAFF.